These 30 T cell receptor beta chains were sequenced from one sample in a study of blood T cell repertoires in COVID-19. Profiling relied on immunoSEQ multiplex PCR, and the TCRdb table lists in-frame clones only, not all of them. Altogether more than 300,000 clones are present, about 85% being singletons, with the ten largest covering approximately 5.3%. What was sequenced was PBMCs or T cells enriched from blood (not recorded which). The receptors were sampled from a woman in her twenties or thirties who had recovered from COVID-19.

This clone was found once. This chain joins TRBV7-8 and TRBJ2-1, with TRBD1 identical over 11 bases. CDR1 and CDR2 (germline): SGHVS, FQNEAQ. This CDR3 is 14 amino acids long. V shed 8 bases and J 7 bases; nucleotides not matched to a gene: 7. CDR3 region: CASCRDRGCNEQFF. DNA for the CDR3: TGTGCCAGCTGCCGGGACAGGGGGTGTAATGAGCAGTTCTTC.

The chain combines TRBV7-8 with TRBJ1-5; tentative D call: TRBD1 (6 bases). Germline CDR1 SGHVS, CDR2 FQNEAQ. The V end lost 5 bases, the J end lost 4 bases, and 15 bases lay between the germline ends. The CDR3 runs to 15 residues. The CDR3 DNA reads TGTGCCAGCAGCAGGGCCGCAGGGGTTAATCAGCCCCAGCATTTT. Its protein is CASSRAAGVNQPQHF.

V and J are TRBV7-6 and TRBJ2-1; 8 bases agree with TRBD2. Germline V gene data show CDR1 as SGHVS and CDR2 as FNYEAQ. V shed 2 bases, J shed 7 bases, and the junction held 7 bases outside the gene matches. This CDR3 comprises 15 residues. The CDR3 bases are TGTGCCAGCAGCTTATCGGGGGGGCTGCAAAATGAGCAGTTCTTC. It specifies CASSLSGGLQNEQFF. Full variable domain (remainder filled in from reference TRBV7-6 and TRBJ2-1): GAGVSQSPRYKVTKRGQDVALRCDPISGHVSLYWYRQALGQGPEFLTYFNYEAQQDKSGLPNDRFSAERPEGSISTLTIQRTEQRDSAMYRCASSLSGGLQNEQFFGPGTRLTVL.

The rearrangement joins TRBV21-1 to TRBJ1-6; TRBD1, the table's D call, lacks a check against the DNA. TRBV21-1 is labeled a pseudogene. The CDR3 runs to 16 residues. Written as DNA, the CDR3 is TGTGCCAGCAGCAAACAGGACAGGGTGTATAATTCACCCCTCCACTTT. As protein: CASSKQDRVYNSPLHF.

The V call is TRBV19, the J call TRBJ1-3, with D unresolved. Between the trimmed V and J ends, which lost 0 bases and 4 bases, there was a span of 16 bases. The CDR3 loop spans 17 amino acids. Germline V CDR1 and CDR2: LNHDA, SQIVND (reference sequence). The CDR3 sequence is CASSIETGMVRGNTIYF. In DNA form, the CDR3 reads TGTGCCAGTAGTATAGAGACGGGAATGGTGCGAGGAAACACCATATATTTT.

The chain joins TRBV10-2 to TRBJ2-3; 9 positions agree with TRBD1. The CDR3 is 15 amino acids. The junction had 8 bases not matched to a gene; V was cut back by 6 bases and J by 4 bases. The germline gives CDR1 WSHSY, CDR2 SAAADI. In DNA form, the CDR3 reads TGCGCCAGCAGGGGGACAGGGAACGTCGCAGATACGCAGTATTTT. It codes for CASRGTGNVADTQYF.

The CDR3 region has the DNA TGTGCCAGCAGCGTAATGGGGGGGGCCACAGATACGCAGTATTTT. As protein: CASSVMGGATDTQYF. The gene calls are TRBV9 and TRBJ2-3; TRBD2 might be the D (7 bases). Germline loops: CDR1 SGDLS, CDR2 YYNGEE. This CDR3 contains 15 residues. The V gene lost 1 base and the J gene lost 2 bases, with 11 bases spanning the gap.

The chain employs TRBV10-3 and TRBJ1-1; tentative D call: TRBD1 (6 bases). Germline-derived CDR1 and CDR2 are ENHRY and SYGVKD. V lost 3 bases, J lost 1 base, and 9 bases lay in between. CDR3 size: 14 residues. The chain's CDR3 is CAISDTGTNTEAFF. The CDR3 DNA reads as TGTGCCATCAGTGATACAGGGACGAACACTGAAGCTTTCTTT.

This chain uses TRBV5-6 with TRBJ2-5; 9 bases agree with TRBD2. CDR1 SGHDT and CDR2 YYEEEE come from the germline V gene. This CDR3 comprises 17 residues. Trimming removed 4 bases from V and 4 bases from J; junction bases left unmatched: 14. CDR3 in DNA: TGTGCCAGCAGCACCGGGCGGGGGGGCCTGTTTAGAGAGACCCAGTACTTC. As protein: CASSTGRGGLFRETQYF.

The chain is built from TRBV7-8 and TRBJ2-7, with D uncertain. Germline V lookup: CDR1 SGHVS, CDR2 FQNEAQ. V lost 3 bases and J 5 bases, leaving 20 bases between the germline ends. This CDR3 is built from 16 residues. CDR3 nucleotides: TGTGCCAGCAGCTTGGTTTTGGGTCGATACCTAGACGAGCAGTACTTC. This sequence encodes CASSLVLGRYLDEQYF.

Turning to this clone: At the DNA level, this CDR3 is encoded by other sequences in the same sample as well. The rearrangement uses TRBV5-1 and TRBJ1-1; TRBD1 matches at 8 bases. Losses at the gene ends were 4 bases for V and 1 base for J; bases not matched to a gene: 3. The CDR3 is 14 amino acids. The germline V gene encodes CDR1 SGHRS and CDR2 YFSETQ. This CDR3 is CASSSGQGNTEAFF. CDR3 in DNA: TGCGCCAGCAGCAGCGGACAGGGGAACACTGAAGCTTTCTTT.

The rearrangement uses TRBV5-4 and TRBJ1-1, with TRBD1 identical over 12 bases. This CDR3 contains 17 residues. Germline CDR1 SGHNT, CDR2 YYREEE (reference sequence). The ends lost 0 bases at V and 5 bases at J; junction bases unmatched: 8. CDR3 DNA: TGTGCCAGCAGCTTGGGCCGGGACAGGGGGCGGGGGACTGAAGCTTTCTTT. Protein: CASSLGRDRGRGTEAFF.

V and J are TRBV27 and TRBJ1-3; D is possibly TRBD1 (6 bases). This CDR3 spans 15 amino acids. The germline gives CDR1 MNHEY, CDR2 SMNVEV (reference sequence). The V end lost 2 bases, the J end lost 0 bases, and 8 bases lay between the germline ends. The CDR3 loop reads CASSLTGSSGNTIYF. CDR3 DNA: TGTGCCAGCAGTTTAACAGGGTCCTCTGGAAACACCATATATTTT.

This clone appeared a single time. This chain uses TRBV4-1 with TRBJ1-1; TRBD1 matches at 7 bases. This CDR3 has 15 amino acids. Germline values: CDR1 MGHRA, CDR2 YSYEKL. With 3 bases clipped from V and 2 bases from J, the junction kept 6 bases outside the gene matches. CDR3 residues: CASSQGQIINTEAFF. In nucleotides, the CDR3 is TGCGCCAGCAGCCAGGGACAGATTATAAACACTGAAGCTTTCTTT.

The genes are TRBV6-2 or TRBV6-3 and TRBJ1-5; D gene ambiguous. CDR1 and CDR2 (germline): MNHEY, SVGEGT. V was clipped by 2 bases and J by 1 base, with 9 bases between them. The CDR3 loop spans 15 amino acids. CDR3 sequence: CASSYGRKSNQPQHF. The CDR3 DNA sequence: TGTGCCAGCAGTTACGGCAGGAAAAGCAATCAGCCCCAGCATTTT.

The rearrangement links TRBV6-5 to TRBJ1-4; no clear D gene. Germline CDR1 is MNHEY and CDR2 is SVGAGI. Trimming took 6 bases from V and 8 from J, leaving 16 bases between them. This CDR3 has 14 residues. CDR3 coding DNA: TGTGCCAGCAGGATGCGCCCAGGTCGCGAAAAACTGTTTTTT. Translated, it gives CASRMRPGREKLFF.

This clone occurred once. The J gene is TRBJ1-2, the V gene TRBV5-1, with a possible D match to TRBD1 (5 bases). The CDR3 is 16 residues long. Germline V gives CDR1 SGHRS, CDR2 YFSETQ. V lost 0 bases and J 7 bases, leaving 19 bases between the germline ends. CDR3 nucleotides: TGCGCCAGCAGCTTGGGGCCCGCCAGGGCTCAAGGTGGCTACACCTTC. Translated, it gives CASSLGPARAQGGYTF.

The chain recombines TRBV6-5 with TRBJ1-2; 7 nucleotides line up with TRBD1. With 0 bases clipped from V and 7 bases from J, the junction kept 11 bases outside the gene matches. CDR1 is MNHEY and CDR2 is SVGAGI in the germline V gene. This CDR3 comprises 16 residues. In DNA, the CDR3 is TGTGCCAGCAGTTACTCAGGGGGTAATCCAGGGGGTGGCTACACCTTC. Translating gives CASSYSGGNPGGGYTF.

V is TRBV3-1 (or the pseudogene TRBV3-2) and J is TRBJ1-1; D is undetermined. The germline V and J ends were trimmed by 0 bases and 8 bases, with 7 bases remaining between them. The CDR3 covers 12 residues. Germline V gene data show CDR1 as LGHDT and CDR2 as YNNKEL (reference sequence). CDR3 loop: CASSQDWAEAFF. Written as DNA, the CDR3 is TGTGCCAGCAGCCAAGATTGGGCCGAAGCTTTCTTT.

J is TRBJ1-2 and V is TRBV27; D possibly corresponds to TRBD1 (6 bases). In germline, CDR1 is MNHEY, CDR2 SMNVEV (reference sequence). Trimming removed 5 bases at V and 3 bases at J, with 13 bases between. This CDR3 is built from 14 residues. CDR3: CASSPPGGYYGYTF. In DNA, the CDR3 is TGTGCCAGCAGTCCACCGGGGGGCTACTATGGCTACACCTTC.

The chain is built from TRBV5-8 and TRBJ2-5, with a weak D call TRBD2 (5 bases). The V gene's germline CDR1 is SGHTS and CDR2 YDEGEE. CDR3 length: 13 amino acids. Trimming took 3 bases from V and 3 from J, leaving 9 bases between them. The CDR3 bases are TGTGCCAGCAGCTCTGCCGGGAAAGAGACCCAGTACTTC. It is translated as CASSSAGKETQYF.

This clone is a singleton in its sample. The rearrangement joins TRBV11-3 to TRBJ2-3; the D gene is possibly TRBD1 (6 bases). The V gene's germline CDR1 is SGHNT and CDR2 YENEEA. The CDR3 runs to 15 residues. With 3 bases removed from V and 0 bases from J, the gap between germline ends came to 10 bases. CDR3: CASSFWGHSTDTQYF. As DNA, the CDR3 is TGTGCCAGCAGCTTCTGGGGGCATAGCACAGATACGCAGTATTTT.

This chain links TRBV5-1 with TRBJ2-5, with a possible D match to TRBD1 (6 bases). Trimming left V 4 bases short and J 5 bases short, with 12 bases between. This CDR3 is 13 amino acids long. Germline V lookup: CDR1 SGHRS, CDR2 YFSETQ. In DNA, the CDR3 is TGCGCCAGCAGCCCTACAGGGAGCGAGACCCAGTACTTC. Protein product: CASSPTGSETQYF. The variable domain in full, completed from reference TRBV5-1 and TRBJ2-5, reads KAGVTQTPRYLIKTRGQQVTLSCSPISGHRSVSWYQQTPGQGLQFLFEYFSETQRNKGNFPGRFSGRQFSNSRSEMNVSTLELGDSALYLCASSPTGSETQYFGPGTRLLVL.

The genes are TRBV7-2 and TRBJ2-1; 11 nucleotides align to TRBD2. V shed 1 base, J shed 8 bases, and the junction held 7 bases outside the gene matches. Germline loops: CDR1 SGHTA, CDR2 FQGNSA. The CDR3 length is 16 residues. CDR3 bases: TGTGCCAGCAGCTTAGAAATTAGCGGGGGGGCCCATGAGCAGTTCTTC. As protein: CASSLEISGGAHEQFF.

This chain joins TRBV6-5 and TRBJ1-2; D perhaps matches TRBD1 (5 bases). V lost 6 bases to trimming and J lost 8 bases, with 19 bases between them. There are 14 residues in the CDR3. Germline loops: CDR1 MNHEY, CDR2 SVGAGI. The CDR3 loop is CASSLLGRGGGYTF. The CDR3, as DNA: TGTGCCAGCAGCCTTCTTGGGAGGGGAGGAGGCTACACCTTC.

DNA of the CDR3: TGTGCCAGCAGCGTAGGGGACATACCTGAAGCTTTCTTT. Protein sequence: CASSVGDIPEAFF. The gene calls are TRBV9 and TRBJ1-1; D is perhaps TRBD1 (6 bases). V gave up 0 bases and J gave up 6 bases, with 9 bases separating them. Per the germline V gene, CDR1 is SGDLS and CDR2 is YYNGEE. CDR3 size: 13 residues. Filled out from reference TRBV9 and TRBJ1-1, the complete variable domain reads DSGVTQTPKHLITATGQRVTLRCSPRSGDLSVYWYQQSLDQGLQFLIQYYNGEERAKGNILERFSAQQFPDLHSELNLSSLELGDSALYFCASSVGDIPEAFFGQGTRLTVV.

The chain combines TRBV4-2 with TRBJ1-1; D is unresolved. V lost 2 bases and J 3 bases, leaving 13 bases between the germline ends. CDR1 and CDR2 (germline): LGHNA, YNFKEQ. This CDR3 contains 15 residues. The CDR3 sequence: CASSQHPVVDTEAFF. CDR3 coding DNA: TGTGCCAGCAGCCAACACCCGGTTGTGGACACTGAAGCTTTCTTT.

V and J are TRBV9 and TRBJ1-4; perhaps TRBD1 as D (6 bases). This CDR3 is built from 14 residues. V lost 4 bases, J lost 7 bases, and 14 bases lay in between. Germline values: CDR1 SGDLS, CDR2 YYNGEE. CDR3 region: CASSLTGTGEKLFF. The CDR3 DNA is TGTGCCAGCAGCCTCACAGGGACGGGTGAAAAACTGTTTTTT.

This chain uses TRBV2 with TRBJ1-5; D is unresolved. V lost 4 bases, J lost 4 bases, and 8 bases lay in between. The CDR3 is 13 amino acids. Germline V gene lookup returns CDR1 SNHLY and CDR2 FYNNEI. The CDR3 DNA is TGTGCCAGCAGTGGAGGGTATAATCAGCCCCAGCATTTT. It codes for CASSGGYNQPQHF.

This sequence joins TRBV27 and TRBJ2-7; 9 nucleotides align to TRBD1. The V gene end was trimmed by 5 bases and the J gene end by 8 bases; junction bases not matched to a gene: 4. In germline, CDR1 is MNHEY, CDR2 SMNVEV (reference sequence). The CDR3 runs to 12 residues. The DNA for the CDR3 is TGTGCCAGCAGTGCAGGGACAGGGAAGCAGTACTTC. It yields the protein CASSAGTGKQYF.